This TCR beta chain was obtained from a study of sequential checkpoint blockade in melanoma. CDR1 MDHEN and CDR2 SYDVKM come from the germline V gene. CDR3 length equals 15 residues. The J segment lost 5 bases and the V segment lost 6 bases, leaving 8 bases of the junction unmatched. The treatment: randomized to nivolumab then ipilimumab (arm A) or the reverse (arm B). Data came from immunoSEQ multiplex PCR; TCRdb stores just in-frame clones and leaves some out. The sample has fewer than 40,000 clones, about 88% seen once. This clonotype originated in a human donor with melanoma. This rearrangement joins TRBV28 to TRBJ1-5; TRBD1 agrees at 9 bases. The sequences come from CD8+ T cells sorted from blood (inferred from file names), collected from a patient given nivolumab and ipilimumab in sequence. This CDR3 is CASRDLDRGDQPQHF. The CDR3 bases are TGTGCCAGCAGAGACCTGGACAGGGGTGATCAGCCCCAGCATTTT.